The present TCR beta chain was sequenced within a study of glioma-infiltrating T cells. TCR alpha and beta CDR3 regions were amplified from RNA using iRepertoire nested multiplex PCR. TCRdb redid the calling of the multiplex PCR reads with MiXCR, one entry per CDR3 protein. The data contain 400,000 or so distinct CDR3 sequences, roughly two fifths of them singletons. Looked up from germline, CDR1 is MGHRA and CDR2 is YSYEKL. CDR3 size: 14 residues. A word on this clonotype: Its antigen is undetermined. One junction end does not reproduce the germline sequence, and a read error may be involved.

Whole-study findings and limits: Non-neoplastic patients had below-expected tissue-blood divergence, while all gliomas exceeded expectation.

J is TRBJ2-3 and V is TRBV4-1; no definite D call. Specimen: glioma tissue, nonneoplastic brain tissue, or PBMCs (not recorded which). The sequence was collected from a human donor with low-grade glioma or glioblastoma, undergoing nonglioma brain surgery, or in good health (not recorded which). This CDR3 reads CTSTIEPGRDTQYF. DNA of the CDR3: TGCACCAGCACCATCGAACCCGGTCGGGATACGCAGTATTTT.